This T cell receptor beta chain was observed in a study of blood T cell repertoires in COVID-19. Study as a whole: Acute and convalescent COVID-19 samples came from the United States, Italy and Spain.

Profiling relied on immunoSEQ multiplex PCR, and the TCRdb table lists in-frame clones only, not all of them. This table has a few hundred thousand clones, approximately 83% appearing once. Germline trimming cut 8 bases from V and 3 bases from J; bases unmatched to any gene: 6. CDR3 length: 13 amino acids. Germline assignment: CDR1 LNHDA and CDR2 SQIVND (reference sequence). Points on this clone: The sample holds other DNA sequences that translate to the same CDR3.

Specimen: peripheral blood. The TCR was taken from a woman between 50 and 59 years old with acute or convalescent COVID-19. This chain joins TRBV19 and TRBJ1-1; TRBD1 aligns across 7 bases. Here the CDR3 reads CASRTTGDTEAFF. CDR3 sequence (DNA): TGTGCCAGTCGAACTACAGGGGACACTGAAGCTTTCTTT.